What follows is one TCR beta chain and its context. What it binds is unknown. Generated by immunoSEQ multiplex PCR, the TCRdb table keeps only in-frame clones and is missing some. The sample carries around 2,100,000 clones, approximately 95% recorded once. It was CD45RO-negative cells, positively selected for CCR7, that made up naive CD8 cells, with terminally differentiated effector memory CD45RA+ cells excluded. The germline V gene has CDR1 SGHKS and CDR2 YYEKEE (reference sequence). The CDR3 runs 14 residues. The trim removed 3 bases at V and 5 bases at J, leaving 3 bases unmatched. The sample comes from a study of shared clonotypes between healthy human individuals. Broader study findings: Blood was the only sampled material, and tissue repertoires likely differ.

Material: naive CD8+ T cells sorted from blood. The source of this sequence is a young man in good health. J is TRBJ2-1 and V is TRBV5-5; 9 bases align to TRBD1. The CDR3 loop reads CASSWTGEDNEQFF. CDR3 bases: TGTGCCAGCAGCTGGACAGGGGAAGACAATGAGCAGTTCTTC.